This T cell receptor (beta chain) came from a study of blood T cell repertoires in COVID-19. For the study at large: The study drew acute and convalescent COVID-19 samples from the United States, Italy and Spain. In each case, the material was cDNA or gDNA derived from T cells, B-cell-depleted T cells, or PBMCs.

Sequencing used immunoSEQ multiplex PCR; TCRdb keeps in-frame clones, though not all of them. This table holds more than 95,000 clones, around four fifths found once. This CDR3 region has 13 residues. V was pared by 2 bases and J by 9 bases, with 3 bases of the junction left unmatched. Germline CDR1 MNHEY, CDR2 SVGEGT. Recruited during active infection, patients (from Seattle) were subsequently followed longitudinally. Sequenced input: peripheral blood. The rearrangement links TRBV6-2 or TRBV6-3 to TRBJ2-1; 8 positions match TRBD2. This TCR derives from a man older than 75 with COVID-19, enrolled during active disease. The CDR3: CASSYGAGGEQFF. The CDR3 region has the DNA TGTGCCAGCAGTTACGGCGCGGGGGGTGAGCAGTTCTTC.